This T cell receptor beta chain originates from a study of CD8+ T cells in alopecia areata. V lost 4 bases and J lost 5; bases outside the gene matches: 8. Germline CDR1 reads MDHEN; CDR2 reads SYDVKM. The CDR3 has 15 residues. cDNA serving as the sequencing template came from extracted, reverse transcribed RNA. Generated by immunoSEQ multiplex PCR, the TCRdb table keeps only in-frame clones and is missing some. The sample lists about 160,000 clones, 45% to 60% seen once, with about 6.4% in the top ten. Sequences were obtained from CD4+ T cells sorted from blood. This TCR was sampled from a human donor with alopecia areata. V gene TRBV28 combines with J gene TRBJ2-1, with 7 bases fitting TRBD2. CDR3 sequence reads: CASSSSGEGHNEQFF. The DNA for the CDR3 is TGTGCCAGCAGTTCGTCGGGGGAGGGCCACAATGAGCAGTTCTTC.